This T cell receptor (beta chain) was sequenced for a study of cytomegalovirus exposure and HLA in healthy donors (dated by TCRdb to about 2017). Background for the entire study: An earlier analysis of several hundred of the donors reported 250 to 300 Gb of sequence data and around 110 million unique TCR beta sequences from about 200 million T cells. An early release covering 550 to 650 HLA-typed donors comprised roughly 300 gigabases of sequencing data and roughly 85 million unique TCR sequences. Of the roughly 400 genotyped donors, around 81% fell in the genetic ancestry cluster associated with self-reported Caucasian donors. The aim of the study was to test whether cataloging public T cell receptors could identify signatures of past pathogen exposure. Using immunosequencing, the study profiled T cell repertoires from about 650 subjects and related those repertoires to cytomegalovirus serostatus. A separate validation cohort of 100 to 150 different subjects was used in addition to the roughly 670-subject first cohort. To predict cytomegalovirus infection status, the study brought together high-throughput TCR immunosequencing, statistical association of individual TCRs with disease status, and machine learning. To study patterns of TCR occurrence, a later analysis re-analyzed previously published TCR beta repertoires from 666 donors and added high-resolution HLA genotyping. Rather than drawing on any new phenotypic data, the later analysis identified candidate immune exposures from TCR beta sequences and the way those sequences occurred across donors. An earlier analysis of some 500 of the donors used high-throughput TCR beta sequencing to judge whether each TCR beta V gene segment behaved as functional or pseudogenic. Donor age, sex, ethnicity and CMV serostatus were compiled alongside the repertoire data. In a later genetic analysis, genome-wide SNP genotypes for about three fifths of the 666 donors were used, and that subset was treated as a discovery cohort. Every discovery cohort repertoire had been produced on one sequencing platform. HLA typing included class I and class II loci at four-digit resolution. The number of donors typed differed by locus, with roughly 620-640 for A, B, C, DRB1 and DQB1, roughly 520 for DQA1, 600 to 610 for DPA1, and 472 for DPB1. A few DR-DQ haplotypes were treated as single units for association and clustering because of strong linkage in the cohort. On average, 235,054 unique TCR beta nucleotide sequences were sequenced per donor among several hundred genotyped donors of the cohort, with 15% to 20% of those sequences being non-productive. What the research found in general, with its limitations: Linkage disequilibrium might explain the correlated functional status among segregating V segments, but an unknown experimental factor could not be ruled out. Sequencing depth was assumed to be roughly uniform across donors in the presence/absence analyses, though that assumption may not hold. In a later analysis, TCR association rates were found to vary across HLA loci, with the most associated TCRs seen for DRB1 alleles and the fewest for HLA-C alleles. Three of the identified cytomegalovirus-associated TCR beta chains were confirmed in vitro to be specific for cytomegalovirus antigens. Broadly in line with IMGT annotations, most TCR beta V segments showed up in productive rearrangements about 87% or about 30% of the time in an earlier analysis of 587 of the donors. A further reported finding was that TCR beta sequences accurately predicted the HLA-A and HLA-B alleles for most subjects in the first cohort. Because counts were too low, roughly 17 rarely observed V segments, including chromosome 9 orphons, were left out of the earlier analysis of approximately 500 of the donors. Because HLA typing was unavailable for some donors at each locus, only the typed subset was used in association tests. A total of roughly 160 TCR beta chains were listed by the study as associated with cytomegalovirus. When HLA alleles, especially DR and DQ, strongly co-occurred, TCR associations were difficult to assign to individual alleles. Compared with equally common non-associated chains, HLA-associated TCR beta chains in a later analysis were more clonally expanded and had lower generation probabilities. While some public TCRs were present in many individuals, most TCR sequences turned up only very rarely across donors. V-gene and J-gene trimming of TCR beta chains was associated with a missense DCLRE1C variant in a later genetic analysis, and the association was replicated in an independent cohort. The classifier was reported to diagnose cytomegalovirus status with high specificity and sensitivity in both the original cohort and the validation cohort. A later analysis associated 17,000 or so TCR beta sequences with specific HLA alleles at a false discovery rate of 0.05. The authors suggested that the approach could potentially be generalized to other disease states and immunological phenotypes. Because the 87-base-pair reads could not distinguish some IMGT-functional V segments, including TRBV6-2 and TRBV6-3, those segments were excluded. According to a later genetic analysis, donors in an Asian-associated ancestry cluster had fewer N-insertions in productive TCRs than the approximately 670-donor mean. According to a later analysis, parvovirus B19, influenza, CMV and Epstein-Barr virus appeared linked to several top co-occurrence clusters. The sequencing pipeline was judged likely to have produced a cluster of highly shared sequence variants as a technical artifact. A later analysis found that most CMV-associated TCR beta chains appeared HLA-restricted, with HLA associations seemingly driven largely by CMV exposure. Only TCR beta chains were sequenced in this cohort, and the absence of alpha or paired-chain data limited detectable features. For the cohort, immune exposure information was limited to CMV serostatus.

The germline V gene (reference sequence) supplies CDR1 LNHDA and CDR2 SQIVND. CDR3 length: 17 amino acids, cysteine to phenylalanine. Of all the DNA, just the CDR3 is kept, 51 bases in frame from base 1. A distance of 26 bases separates the germline ends of V and J, which lose 5 bases and 9 bases respectively. As concerns this clone: The antigen this receptor binds is unknown. Base qualities were left out, and no much larger clone turns up one base away.

In total, around 600 healthy bone marrow donors made up the cohort. At the time of sampling, every cohort member was nominally healthy, though immune exposures that went unrecorded were likely present. The donor was CMV seronegative and belonged to the group of 352 seronegative cohort members. Every donor gave a peripheral blood sample, and the peripheral blood mononuclear cells from that sample were used for TCR beta sequencing. Genomic DNA was extracted from the blood cell samples with the Qiagen DNeasy Blood Extraction Kit. The library was produced with the immunoSEQ multiplex PCR assay. For the multiplex PCR, a mixture combining 60 forward primers for TCR Vbeta segments and 13 reverse primers for TCR Jbeta segments was used. Amplification of the CDR3 region of rearranged TCR beta genes was performed with a multiplex PCR assay on genomic DNA. Amplified TCR beta libraries were sequenced as 87-base-pair reads on the Illumina HiSeq System. In the original analysis: Across the 500 to 700 repertoires, a later analysis counted 80 million or so unique TCR beta chains, approximately 10 million of which were shared by at least two donors. A nearest-neighbor algorithm error-corrected the raw reads and collapsed the reads into unique sequences, merging closely related sequences to remove PCR and sequencing errors. Alignment of CDR3 sequences to IMGT reference sequences was used to assign V, D and J gene segments. For a sequence to be retained, a match of at least six nucleotides to both a V gene segment and a J gene segment was required. A rearrangement counted as productive if the CDR3 had no stop codons and remained in frame with V and J, and every other rearrangement counted as non-productive. Following IMGT convention, CDR3 was defined as the stretch from the second conserved V-encoded cysteine up to the conserved J-encoded phenylalanine. Sequences without an unambiguous match to a single V gene segment were excluded from the earlier analysis of a few hundred of the donors. In an earlier analysis of more than 500 of the donors, a V segment was called functional when productive rearrangements were above 56.7%, and segregating when the standard deviation between donors exceeded 5%. A statistical classification framework was developed to diagnose cytomegalovirus status using the catalog of TCR beta chain sequences. V and J gene assignment, in a later analysis, came from comparing TCR nucleotide sequences with IMGT/GENE-DB human TR gene sequences. Using the TCRdist pipeline, a later analysis assigned CDR3 sequences along with most-parsimonious VDJ recombination scenarios. A later analysis defined each TCR beta chain by its CDR3 amino acid sequence plus V-gene family, and excluded reads lacking a unique V-gene family. To address suspected cross-contamination and a sequencing artifact, a later analysis removed around 590 highly shared, low-generation-probability nucleotide sequences. In a later analysis, a clonal expansion index was calculated for each public chain from normalized within-repertoire ranks of inferred template counts. Generation probabilities in a later analysis came from a VDJ recombination model fitted to out-of-frame rearrangements, and those results were checked against IGoR. In a later analysis, hypergeometric tests were used to score TCR-TCR, TCR-HLA and TCR-CMV co-occurrence, with a repertoire-size bias correction applied to TCR pairs. False discovery rates were estimated in a later analysis by permuting HLA or CMV assignments 20 times. In a later analysis, co-occurring TCRs were grouped using DBSCAN, with TCRdist sequence similarity added in when clustering inside HLA-allele-positive subsets. Repertoires with fewer than 30,000 or more than 120,000 public chains were left out of co-occurrence clustering, as were about 5 repertoires with anomalous nucleotide sharing. As stored in TCRdb, this immuneACCESS dataset retains in-frame rearrangements with V and J assigned. A fraction of the clones does not appear; measured against another copy, unresolved V genes explain less than half of the discrepancy, and the remainder lacks a known reason. The V and J calls and clone size come from that table; D and trimming were worked out from the DNA. The sample table lists about 130,000 clones, roughly 79% of them with a count of one. The ten biggest clones cover approximately 1.7% of the sample.

The chain links TRBV19 with TRBJ2-4; the D gene cannot be resolved reliably. Sequencing input: PBMCs. The source is a woman between 50 and 59 years old in good health and CMV-seronegative. At the DNA level, the sequence is TGTGCCAGTAGTGCCCCCCTAGGAGAACTGACGGCTCGCATTCAGTACTTC. The encoded protein is CASSAPLGELTARIQYF.